Described below is a single T cell receptor (beta chain) sequence and its context. Its cognate antigen has yet to be identified. There are no base qualities to consult, and no much larger clone falls within one base. Using the deep immunoSEQ assay, multiplex PCR amplified TCR CDR3 regions from genomic DNA. Extracted genomic DNA from each cell subset was distributed evenly across all wells of several immunoSEQ 96-well plates, and each plate was treated as a replicate. For sorted subsets, each replicate PCR was loaded with approximately 200 ng genomic DNA, equivalent to about 33,000 T cell genomes. Purified libraries were measured with a Qubit 3.0 fluorometer, size-checked on a Bioanalyzer 2100, and measured again with the KAPA Library Quantification kit. Every immunoSEQ 96-well plate was sequenced on a separate single-read 150-cycle Illumina NextSeq 550 flow cell. The original methods were these. The immunoSEQ output contained only junctional sequences without quality scores, so filtering could not match that applied to full-length reads. Sequences were annotated with PyIR, a Python wrapper for IgBLAST v1.9, and V/J genes and CDR3 were assigned using IMGT germline references. Any read was removed if the V/J assignment was weak (E-value above 1e-6), the CDR3 was missing, or the read contained stop codons, out-of-frame junctions, or ambiguous translated residues. V3J clonotypes were defined as sequences sharing the same inferred V gene, J gene, and CDR3 amino acid sequence. The percentage overlap between two repertoires was calculated by dividing the number of shared unique clonotypes by the size of the smaller repertoire. Three approaches were used to assess repertoire richness: RTK rarefaction, the Chao1 estimator, and Recon v2.1 estimates of unobserved clonotypes. For all TCRbeta clonotypes obtained by the gDNA method from a few donors, generation probabilities were computed with OLGA. The table comes from immuneACCESS by way of TCRdb, which keeps in-frame sequences with V and J called. Part of the clones is missing from these tables; in studies checked, under half for an unresolved V gene and the rest for unknown reasons. V and J calls and clone size are as listed in that table; D and trimming were resolved from the DNA. This sample is represented by some 630,000 clones; 72% of them were singletons. 1.8% of the sample rests with the top ten.

Trimming leaves V shorter by 8 bases and J shorter by 2 bases, with the junction holding 11 bases beyond the gene matches. There are 17 amino acids in the CDR3, from cysteine to phenylalanine inclusive. Only CDR3 DNA is held: 51 bases, read in frame from base 1. The germline V gene sets CDR1 to MDHEN and CDR2 to SYDVKM. The donors were healthy, HIV-negative adults with no recently reported acute infections or vaccinations. All donors were Caucasian adults living in Nashville, Tennessee, USA. CD4+ T cells were enriched by magnetic negative selection; naive cells were then positively selected on CD45RA, and the negative fraction formed the memory subset. After blood collection by leukapheresis, PBMCs were isolated using Ficoll-Histopaque density gradient centrifugation and then cryopreserved in the vapor phase of liquid nitrogen. Purity and quantity of every magnetically sorted T cell population were checked by analytical flow cytometry. Each sorted fraction had its genomic DNA isolated and then quantified by UV absorbance on a Nanodrop 2000c.

The entry originates in a study of shared clonotypes between healthy human individuals (dated by TCRdb to the early 2020s). The study in broad terms: The cohort comprised a couple of women and a few men aged 18 to 49 years. The study deeply sequenced blood TCR repertoires of five healthy adults to estimate repertoire size and the extent of clonotype sharing between individuals. Per donor, leukapheresis produced somewhere between about 0.94 and 9.5 billion PBMCs. To increase sequencing depth and limit assay-specific biases, TCR repertoire library preparation and sequencing were carried out by different laboratories using diverse techniques. For each donor, CD4 naive and CD4 memory were each given three plates, CD8 naive was given two plates, and CD8 memory was given one plate. Study-level results and caveats: Pairwise subsampling led to the expectation that sequencing depth would affect the degree of clonotype sharing among donors. About 4.5% of naive CD4, 3.5% of naive CD8, approximately 2% of memory CD4, and more than 0.35% of memory CD8 clonotypes were shared across several donors. Because the study included only a small number of donors, the genetic and exposure-history diversity represented was limited. Clonotypes shared by all four sorted-subset donors showed higher generation probabilities than non-shared clonotypes. Rarefaction of sorted-subset datasets indicated incomplete sequencing despite the large sequencing depth. Larger estimated clonotype richness was generally found for naive subsets than for memory subsets. Sampling was restricted to blood, and TCR repertoires in tissue are likely to differ from TCR repertoires in blood.

This clonotype originated in a woman in her twenties or thirties in good health. The V gene is TRBV28 and the J gene is TRBJ2-3, with 12 central nucleotides matching TRBD2. Sample: memory CD4+ T cells sorted from blood. The sample's cell subset or site label, decoded: CD45RA-negative fraction. The CDR3 protein sequence reads: CASPTSGRPLSTDTQYF. The DNA sequence is as follows: TGTGCCAGCCCAACTAGCGGGAGGCCCCTTTCCACAGATACGCAGTATTTT.